A single sample gave rise to the 25 T cell receptor beta chains below, sequenced in a study of blood T cells in healthy people across ages. Through a sample-barcoded 5' primer and a J-beta primer mix, a second PCR was run for 7 to 11 cycles. TCRdb fed the 5' RACE reads into MiXCR, producing one record per CDR3 protein. The data contain around 850,000 distinct CDR3 sequences, approximately 35% of them seen just once; the ten biggest clones take up over 10%. Sequencing was carried out using blood. These receptors came from a man between 18 and 35 years old in good health.

The sample holds a few counts of this clonotype. The chain joins TRBV28 to TRBJ1-2; unclear D gene. The CDR3 spans 14 residues. Germline V CDR1 and CDR2: MDHEN, SYDVKM. V was pared by 4 bases and J by 5 bases, with 14 bases between. In nucleotides, the CDR3 is TGTGCCAGCAGTTCCAGAGCGTCACTATATGGCTACACCTTC. Translation: CASSSRASLYGYTF.

V and J are TRBV7-9 and TRBJ2-7; no clear D. The CDR3 consists of 14 residues. CDR1 and CDR2 (germline): SEHNR, FQNEAQ (reference sequence). V shed 3 bases and J shed 3 bases, with 12 bases lying between them. The CDR3 region has the DNA TGTGCCAGCAGCTTGTCCAGGCCTATCTACGAGCAGTACTTC. This gives the protein CASSLSRPIYEQYF.

In this sample, this clonotype turned up many times. The chain combines TRBV7-9 with TRBJ2-3; a weak D match, TRBD2 (6 bases). Trimming removed 4 bases from V and 0 bases from J, with 11 bases in between. Germline CDR1 SEHNR, CDR2 FQNEAQ (reference sequence). This CDR3 has 15 amino acids. The CDR3 coding sequence is TGTGCCAGCAGCTCTTTAGCGGTTAGCACAGATACGCAGTATTTT. Its protein product is CASSSLAVSTDTQYF.

A few counts support this clonotype. J is TRBJ2-1 and V is TRBV27; 10 nucleotides line up with TRBD2. The J segment lost 1 base and the V segment lost 5 bases, leaving 8 bases of the junction unmatched. CDR1 is MNHEY, CDR2 SMNVEV, per germline (reference sequence). This CDR3 has 17 residues. In DNA form, the CDR3 reads TGTGCCAGCAGTGGGCAACTAGCGGGGCTTTCCTACAATGAGCAGTTCTTC. Its translation is CASSGQLAGLSYNEQFF.

J is TRBJ2-7 and V is TRBV2; no clear D gene. Germline-derived CDR1 and CDR2 are SNHLY and FYNNEI. The CDR3 is made up of 17 amino acids. Trimming removed 2 bases from V and 0 bases from J, with 17 bases in between. This CDR3 is CASSEFGTDYLSYEQYF. The CDR3, as DNA: TGTGCCAGCAGTGAATTTGGAACAGATTATCTCTCCTACGAGCAGTACTTC.

Concerning this clonotype itself: This may come from a read error, since a much larger clone is one base off. The CDR3 sequence: CSGTSGAYKEQFF. The CDR3, as DNA: TGCAGTGGGACTAGCGGGGCGTACAAGGAGCAGTTCTTC. The chain uses TRBV20-1 and TRBJ2-1; 12 positions agree with TRBD2. Germline V gene sequence: CDR1 DFQATT, CDR2 SNEGSKA (reference sequence). The CDR3 is 13 amino acids.

This clonotype has only a few counts. The rearrangement uses TRBV9 and TRBJ1-1; 7 bases align to TRBD1. CDR3 size: 15 residues. The junction had 6 bases not matched to a gene; V was cut back by 0 bases and J by 4 bases. The germline V gene has CDR1 SGDLS and CDR2 YYNGEE. The CDR3 DNA sequence: TGTGCCAGCAGCGTAGTGCAGGGGGTGGGCACTGAAGCTTTCTTT. This translates into CASSVVQGVGTEAFF.

The chain combines TRBV12-3 or TRBV12-4 with TRBJ2-1; D is uncertain. The V end lost 6 bases, the J end lost 3 bases, and 12 bases lay between the germline ends. CDR3 length: 14 residues. The CDR3 region is CASSLNHGYNEQFF. The CDR3 coding sequence is TGTGCCAGCAGCCTTAACCACGGCTACAATGAGCAGTTCTTC.

This rearrangement joins TRBV12-3 or TRBV12-4 to TRBJ2-4; TRBD2 matches 9 bases. The assigned J gene may be wrong: the sequence end matches TRBJ2-7 better. This CDR3 contains 16 residues. The DNA for the CDR3 is TGTGCCAGCAGTTCCCGTGGTAGCGGGGGACCGTACGAGCAGTACTTC. Translating it yields CASSSRGSGGPYEQYF.

The table lists this clonotype with a count of one. V usage is TRBV29-1 and J usage is TRBJ2-1, with 10 nucleotides matching TRBD1. Gene TRBJ2-7 matches the end of the DNA better, so the J call may be wrong. The germline V gene has CDR1 SQVTM and CDR2 ANQGSEA. The CDR3 is made up of 14 amino acids. The CDR3 coding sequence is TGCAGCGTTTCCCTGGGACAGGGGAGCAATGAGCAGTACTTC. This encodes CSVSLGQGSNEQYF.

This clonotype has a handful of counts. The chain is built from TRBV29-1 and TRBJ2-1, with TRBD2 matching over 14 bases. V was pared by 6 bases and J by 2 bases, with 6 bases of the junction left unmatched. The CDR3 contains 16 residues. The germline V gene has CDR1 SQVTM and CDR2 ANQGSEA. CDR3 protein: CSVARTSGGTYNEQFF. The CDR3 coding sequence is TGCAGCGTCGCCAGGACTAGCGGGGGGACCTACAATGAGCAGTTCTTC.

In the case of this clonotype: One junction end does not reproduce the germline sequence, and a read error may be involved. The chain recombines TRBV20-1 with TRBJ1-5; tentatively, D is TRBD1 (6 bases). The CDR3 consists of 15 residues. In germline, CDR1 is DFQATT, CDR2 SNEGSKA (reference sequence). The CDR3 DNA is TGCGGTGCTAGTTCGGCAGGGGTGAGCAATCAGCCCCAGCATTTT. Translating gives CGASSAGVSNQPQHF.

This clonotype turned up a few times. The rearrangement uses TRBV13 and TRBJ2-7; no reliable D call. From germline, CDR1 is PRHDT and CDR2 FYEKMQ (reference sequence). The ends were cut back, 1 base at V and 1 base at J, with 11 bases in the middle. This CDR3 comprises 15 residues. The CDR3 bases are TGTGCCAGCAGCTTAGATCCTGCGTCATCCTACGAGCAGTACTTC. Translating it yields CASSLDPASSYEQYF.

About this clonotype: Its ends do not fully match the called genes, so a read error is possible. V usage is TRBV29-1 and J usage is TRBJ1-6, with D uncertain. This CDR3 comprises 14 residues. Germline V gene lookup returns CDR1 SQVTM and CDR2 ANQGSEA. The CDR3 DNA follows: TGCAGCGTTCGGGAACAGCCTTCTAATTCACCCCCCCACTTT. Amino acid sequence: CSVREQPSNSPPHF.

This clonotype came up a few times. V is TRBV3-1 and J is TRBJ1-1, with D hard to call. There are 14 residues in the CDR3. V shed 3 bases and J shed 1 base, with 9 bases lying between them. The germline CDR1 and CDR2 sequences are LGHDT and YNNKEL (reference sequence). The CDR3 bases are TGTGCCAGCAGCCATCCGGAGAGGAACACTGAAGCTTTCTTT. Its protein is CASSHPERNTEAFF.

This chain connects TRBV4-2 to TRBJ2-3; 10 bases line up with TRBD2. Germline CDR1 reads LGHNA; CDR2 reads YNFKEQ. This CDR3 has 16 residues. The junction had 5 bases not matched to a gene; V was cut back by 0 bases and J by 5 bases. Here the CDR3 DNA reads TGTGCCAGCAGCCAAGATCGGCTAGCGGGGGAAGATACGCAGTATTTT. Translation gives CASSQDRLAGEDTQYF.

This chain links TRBV4-1 with TRBJ2-3; D is possibly TRBD1 (6 bases). Germline assignment: CDR1 MGHRA and CDR2 YSYEKL. V lost 2 bases to trimming and J lost 1 base, with 13 bases between them. This CDR3 region has 16 residues. This CDR3 is CASSQTQGPGTDTQYF. The CDR3 DNA reads TGCGCCAGCAGCCAAACACAGGGCCCTGGCACAGATACGCAGTATTTT.

V is TRBV4-3 and J is TRBJ2-5; D may be TRBD1 (6 bases). Trimming removed 3 bases at V and 7 bases at J, with 12 bases between. The CDR3 has 13 residues. In germline, CDR1 is LGHNA, CDR2 YSLEER. CDR3 sequence: CASSQTGMGTQYF. As DNA, the CDR3 is TGCGCCAGCAGCCAGACAGGCATGGGGACCCAGTACTTC.

The rearrangement joins TRBV6-6 to TRBJ2-6; 9 bases line up with TRBD1. CDR3 length equals 17 residues. Germline trimming cut 5 bases from V and 2 bases from J; bases unmatched to any gene: 7. Germline V lookup: CDR1 MNHNY, CDR2 SVGAGI (reference sequence). CDR3 nucleotide sequence: TGTGCCAGCAGTCGTCCCTGGGACAGGGCTGGGGCCAACGTCCTGACTTTC. This sequence encodes CASSRPWDRAGANVLTF.

This clonotype came up a few times. The chain links TRBV9 to TRBJ2-7, with 9 nucleotides matching TRBD1. The CDR3 consists of 15 residues. J lost 6 bases, V lost 3 bases, and 10 bases had no gene match. CDR1 is SGDLS, CDR2 YYNGEE, per germline. CDR3 nucleotide sequence: TGTGCCAGCAGCGCACAGCCGGGACAGGGCCGCGAGCAGTACTTC. It translates to CASSAQPGQGREQYF.

This clonotype came up a few times. The chain joins TRBV12-3 or TRBV12-4 to TRBJ2-3; D call uncertain. The CDR3 consists of 12 residues. Trimming took off 7 bases at V and 4 bases at J, with 9 bases between the two ends. CDR3 DNA: TGTGCCAGCATGGCGAGAGCAGATACGCAGTATTTT. This encodes CASMARADTQYF.

This clonotype has ten or more counts. The genes are TRBV4-2 and TRBJ2-5, with D maybe TRBD2 (6 bases). The V gene's germline CDR1 is LGHNA and CDR2 YNFKEQ. Trimming stripped 0 bases from V and 4 bases from J, with 9 bases between. The CDR3 loop spans 14 amino acids. The CDR3 loop is CASSQDLGGETQYF. The CDR3 nucleotides read TGTGCCAGCAGCCAAGATCTCGGGGGAGAGACCCAGTACTTC.

The J gene is TRBJ2-7, the V gene TRBV29-1, with 10 positions matching TRBD1. Germline loops: CDR1 SQVTM, CDR2 ANQGSEA. J was trimmed by 7 bases and V by 6 bases; bases with no gene match: 6. The CDR3 has 12 residues. The CDR3 bases are TGCAGCGTGGGACAGGGGACCAATGAGCAGTACTTC. It encodes CSVGQGTNEQYF.

In its sample, this clonotype was seen once. The chain uses TRBV20-1 and TRBJ1-1, with 7 nucleotides matching TRBD1. CDR3 size: 14 residues. Germline V gene data show CDR1 as DFQATT and CDR2 as SNEGSKA (reference sequence). The ends lost 3 bases at V and 0 bases at J; junction bases unmatched: 4. The CDR3 loop reads CSASPGQMNTEAFF. The CDR3 nucleotides read TGCAGTGCTAGTCCGGGACAGATGAACACTGAAGCTTTCTTT.

V is TRBV2 and J is TRBJ1-6, with TRBD1 identical over 9 bases. The junction had 6 bases not matched to a gene; V was cut back by 8 bases and J by 7 bases. This CDR3 has 14 amino acids. From germline, CDR1 is SNHLY and CDR2 FYNNEI. In DNA form, the CDR3 reads TGTGCCAGCCGCCGGGACAGGGCGAATTCACCCCTCCACTTT. Translated, it gives CASRRDRANSPLHF.